The 8 T cell receptor beta chains listed next were all sequenced from one sample in a study of cytomegalovirus exposure and HLA in healthy donors. Vbeta (60) and Jbeta (13) primers were used in the PCR. The table came from immunoSEQ multiplex PCR; TCRdb's copy has only in-frame clones and leaves some out. This sample yields some 130,000 clones, of which 55% to 65% are seen a single time; 10% belongs to the top ten. Sample: PBMCs. These TCRs come from a man aged 40-49 years in good health and CMV-seropositive.

The V gene is TRBV4-1, the J gene TRBJ2-3, with 10 bases aligning to TRBD1. Germline loops: CDR1 MGHRA, CDR2 YSYEKL. CDR3 length: 17 residues. V gave up 4 bases and J gave up 4 bases; unmatched junction bases: 11. The CDR3 is CASSRAPGQGVSDTQYF. The DNA of the CDR3 is TGCGCCAGCAGCCGAGCTCCCGGACAGGGGGTTTCAGATACGCAGTATTTT.

This clone appeared a few times. The rearrangement uses TRBV4-2 and TRBJ1-2, with D possibly matching TRBD1 (5 bases). CDR1 is LGHNA, CDR2 YNFKEQ, per germline. This CDR3 is 16 amino acids long. V gave up 0 bases and J gave up 4 bases, with 15 bases separating them. CDR3 nucleotides: TGTGCCAGCAGCCAAGATGGGTGGGGGGAAGGCTATGGCTACACCTTC. This translates into CASSQDGWGEGYGYTF.

This clone was counted between two and nine times. This chain joins TRBV7-2 and TRBJ2-7, with a tentative D call TRBD2 (5 bases). The V gene lost 8 bases and the J gene lost 2 bases, with 13 bases spanning the gap. Germline CDR1 is SGHTA and CDR2 is FQGNSA. The CDR3 runs to 13 residues. CDR3 in amino acids: CASQPSGAYEQYF. CDR3 in DNA: TGTGCCAGCCAGCCCAGCGGAGCCTACGAGCAGTACTTC.

The chain recombines TRBV6-5 with TRBJ2-5, with 9 bases fitting TRBD1. Germline CDR1 and CDR2: MNHEY and SVGAGI. The CDR3 has 15 amino acids. The trim removed 4 bases at V and 5 bases at J, leaving 8 bases unmatched. The CDR3 sequence is CASSFGTGTSETQYF. CDR3 in DNA: TGTGCCAGCAGTTTCGGGACAGGGACAAGTGAGACCCAGTACTTC.

This chain joins TRBV6-6 and TRBJ2-2; 7 bases align to TRBD2. Per the germline V gene, CDR1 is MNHNY and CDR2 is SVGAGI (reference sequence). The CDR3 runs to 16 residues. V was clipped by 0 bases and J by 2 bases; unmatched bases: 3. This CDR3 reads CASSYSLAANTGELFF. Here the CDR3 DNA reads TGTGCCAGCAGTTACTCGCTAGCGGCTAACACCGGGGAGCTGTTTTTT.

This sequence joins TRBV5-6 and TRBJ1-1; 8 bases agree with TRBD1. Germline CDR1 and CDR2: SGHDT and YYEEEE. With 3 bases clipped from V and 6 bases from J, the junction kept 4 bases outside the gene matches. This CDR3 region has 13 residues. This CDR3 reads CASSYRDRSEAFF. DNA of the CDR3: TGTGCCAGCAGCTACCGGGACAGGTCTGAAGCTTTCTTT.

This clone has only one observation. The CDR3 bases are TGTGCCAGCAGCCACACAGGGGCGGTTAACTATGGCTACACCTTC. It yields the protein CASSHTGAVNYGYTF. The chain carries TRBV28 and TRBJ1-2; 7 bases match TRBD1. Looked up from germline, CDR1 is MDHEN and CDR2 is SYDVKM. Trimming took 6 bases from V and 1 from J; bases not matched to a gene: 8. The CDR3 length is 15 residues.

This clone has just a few counts. The rearrangement joins TRBV5-1 to TRBJ2-1; 14 bases align to TRBD2. J gave up 6 bases and V 0 bases, and 8 bases lay outside the gene matches. CDR1 and CDR2 from the germline V gene are SGHRS and YFSETQ. The CDR3 runs 18 residues. The CDR3 reads CASSLGLGLAGGVNEQFF. The CDR3 nucleotides are TGCGCCAGCAGCTTGGGCTTAGGACTAGCGGGAGGAGTCAATGAGCAGTTCTTC. Using reference TRBV5-1 and TRBJ2-1 for the parts outside the CDR3, the full variable domain is KAGVTQTPRYLIKTRGQQVTLSCSPISGHRSVSWYQQTPGQGLQFLFEYFSETQRNKGNFPGRFSGRQFSNSRSEMNVSTLELGDSALYLCASSLGLGLAGGVNEQFFGPGTRLTVL.